This T cell receptor (beta chain) was sequenced in a study of T cells in Graves' hyperthyroidism and ophthalmopathy. Across the study: The authors collected peripheral blood at initial diagnosis, before any treatment.

V was pared by 3 bases and J by 6 bases, with 15 bases between. Germline V lookup: CDR1 ENHRY, CDR2 SYGVKD. The CDR3 runs to 15 residues. Using RNA transcripts as the source, TCR beta CDR3 regions were amplified. RT-PCR in the first round (using the HTBI primer set) targeted the TCR CDR3. From the multiplex PCR reads, TCRdb called clonotypes with MiXCR, one entry per CDR3 protein. This table has about 350,000 distinct CDR3 sequences, roughly 20% appearing once. Many counts were recorded for this clonotype. Its antigen is still unknown. This sequence may be a read error, since a much larger clone differs from it by one base. Notes on the study in general: Most thyroid clonotypes expanded above 0.001 appeared in blood too. The model predicted ophthalmopathy a median approximately seven months before onset.

The clonotype comes from a middle-aged woman with Graves' ophthalmopathy. The sequencing sample was made of blood. The chain couples TRBV10-3 to TRBJ1-5; no clear D gene. In DNA, the CDR3 is TGTGCCATCAGTGACGGCCCGGTGGGCAGTCAGCCCCAGCATTTT. This encodes CAISDGPVGSQPQHF.